This T cell receptor beta chain is drawn from a study of naive and memory T cell subsets. This clonotype was seen at least ten times. One end of the junction varies from germline; a read error may be responsible. Ligated cDNA underwent four rounds of PCR with nested alpha and beta constant region primers and SP2. Using its own MiXCR run on the UMI-ligation and nested PCR reads, TCRdb lists one record per CDR3 protein. Seen here are around 31,000 distinct CDR3 sequences, roughly 7.3% observed once, and the top ten hold approximately 3.3%. Germline V gene lookup returns CDR1 WSHSY and CDR2 SAAADI. The CDR3 extends over 11 amino acids. The treatment was: skin biopsy from PPD injection site in Mantoux-positive individual. A UMI-containing oligonucleotide was joined by 3' ligation to the TCR cDNA template. Biopsied sites were PPD injections in people with a positive Mantoux test. Reverse transcription used DNase-treated unsorted total RNA, aiming for 1 to 1000 ng.

The chain uses TRBV10-2 and TRBJ2-3; D possibly corresponds to TRBD2 (6 bases). The source is an adult in good health. This specimen was skin, taken from a tuberculin skin test site. CDR3 sequence reads: CASSCGDSLDF. As DNA, the CDR3 is TGCGCCAGCAGCTGTGGGGACTCCTTGGATTTT.